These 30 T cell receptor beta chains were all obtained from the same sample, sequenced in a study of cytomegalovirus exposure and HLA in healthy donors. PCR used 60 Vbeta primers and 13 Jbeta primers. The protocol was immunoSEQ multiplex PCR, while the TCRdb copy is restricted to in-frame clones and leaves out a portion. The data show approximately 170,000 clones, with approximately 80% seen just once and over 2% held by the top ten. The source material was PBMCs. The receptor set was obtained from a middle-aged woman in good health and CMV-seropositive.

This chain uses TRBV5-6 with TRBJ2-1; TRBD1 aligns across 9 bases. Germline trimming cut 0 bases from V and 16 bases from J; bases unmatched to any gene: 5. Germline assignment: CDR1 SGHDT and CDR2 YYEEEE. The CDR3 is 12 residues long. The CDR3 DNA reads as TGTGCCAGCAGCTTGGGGGACAGGGTTCAATTCTTC. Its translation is CASSLGDRVQFF. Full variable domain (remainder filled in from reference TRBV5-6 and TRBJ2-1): DAGVTQSPTHLIKTRGQQVTLRCSPKSGHDTVSWYQQALGQGPQFIFQYYEEEERQRGNFPDRFSGHQFPNYSSELNVNALLLGDSALYLCASSLGDRVQFFGPGTRLTVL.

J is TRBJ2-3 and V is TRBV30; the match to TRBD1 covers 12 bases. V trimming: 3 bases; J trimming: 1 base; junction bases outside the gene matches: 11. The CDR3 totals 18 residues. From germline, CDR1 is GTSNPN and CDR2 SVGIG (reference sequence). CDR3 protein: CAWSSAWDRGPGTDTQYF. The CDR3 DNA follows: TGTGCCTGGAGCTCTGCCTGGGACAGGGGGCCCGGCACAGATACGCAGTATTTT.

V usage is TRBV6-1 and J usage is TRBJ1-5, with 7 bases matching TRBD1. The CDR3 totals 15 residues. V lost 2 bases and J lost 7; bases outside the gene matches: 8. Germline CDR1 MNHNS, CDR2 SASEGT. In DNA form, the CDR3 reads TGTGCCAGCAGTGAAATTACAGGGGCAGGGCAGCCCCAGCATTTT. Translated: CASSEITGAGQPQHF.

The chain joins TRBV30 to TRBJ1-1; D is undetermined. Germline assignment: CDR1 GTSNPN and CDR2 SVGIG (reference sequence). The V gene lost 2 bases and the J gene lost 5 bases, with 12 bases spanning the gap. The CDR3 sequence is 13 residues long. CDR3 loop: CAWSSDLRTEAFF. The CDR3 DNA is TGTGCCTGGAGTTCTGATTTGAGGACTGAAGCTTTCTTT.

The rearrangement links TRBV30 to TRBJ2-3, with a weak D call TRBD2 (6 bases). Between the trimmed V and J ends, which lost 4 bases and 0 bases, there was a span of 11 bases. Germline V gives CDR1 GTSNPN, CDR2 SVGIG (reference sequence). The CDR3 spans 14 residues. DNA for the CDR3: TGTGCCTGGACCCCCGGAGGGAGCACAGATACGCAGTATTTT. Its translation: CAWTPGGSTDTQYF.

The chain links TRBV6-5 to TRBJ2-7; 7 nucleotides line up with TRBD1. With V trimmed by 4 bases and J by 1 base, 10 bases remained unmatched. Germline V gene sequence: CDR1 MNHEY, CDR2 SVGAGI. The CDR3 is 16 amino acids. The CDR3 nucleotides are TGTGCCAGCAGTTGGAGACAGGGCTTCTGGTCCTACGAGCAGTACTTC. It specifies CASSWRQGFWSYEQYF.

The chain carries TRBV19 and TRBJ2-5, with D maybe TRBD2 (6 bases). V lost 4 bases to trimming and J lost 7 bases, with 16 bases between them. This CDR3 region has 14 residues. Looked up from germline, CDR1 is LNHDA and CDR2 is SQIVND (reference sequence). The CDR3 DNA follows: TGTGCCAGTAGTACGGCCGGGGGAGACGGGACCCAGTACTTC. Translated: CASSTAGGDGTQYF.

CDR3 nucleotide sequence: TGTGCCAGCAGCTTAGTTAGCGGGGCTGCACGAGATACGCAGTATTTT. Encoded protein: CASSLVSGAARDTQYF. The chain recombines TRBV7-2 with TRBJ2-3; 8 nucleotides align to TRBD2. CDR1 and CDR2 from the germline V gene are SGHTA and FQGNSA. The CDR3 length is 16 residues. V dropped 1 base and J dropped 5; count of bases not matched to a gene: 8.

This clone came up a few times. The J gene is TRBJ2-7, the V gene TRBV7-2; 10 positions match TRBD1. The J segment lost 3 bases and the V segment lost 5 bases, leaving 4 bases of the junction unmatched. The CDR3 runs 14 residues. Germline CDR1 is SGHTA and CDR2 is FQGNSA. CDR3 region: CASSARTGGYEQYF. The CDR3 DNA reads TGTGCCAGCAGCGCCAGGACAGGGGGCTACGAGCAGTACTTC.

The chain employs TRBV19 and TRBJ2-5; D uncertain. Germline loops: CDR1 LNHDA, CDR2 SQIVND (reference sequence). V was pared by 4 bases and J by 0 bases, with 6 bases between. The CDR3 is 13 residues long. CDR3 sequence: CASSRAYQETQYF. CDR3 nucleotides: TGTGCCAGTAGTAGGGCGTACCAAGAGACCCAGTACTTC.

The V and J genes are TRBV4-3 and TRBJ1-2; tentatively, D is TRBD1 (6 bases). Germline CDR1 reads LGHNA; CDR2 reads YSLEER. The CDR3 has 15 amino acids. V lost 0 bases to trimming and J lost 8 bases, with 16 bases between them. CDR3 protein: CASSQEGGGTGGYTF. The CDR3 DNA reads TGCGCCAGCAGCCAAGAGGGGGGGGGCACAGGGGGCTACACCTTC.

As DNA, the CDR3 is TGTGCCAGCAGCTTCAGGGCTTCTACTCAGCCCCAGCATTTT. This codes for CASSFRASTQPQHF. The rearrangement uses TRBV5-6 and TRBJ1-5, with D perhaps matching TRBD1 (5 bases). V was clipped by 2 bases and J by 6 bases, with 12 bases between them. Germline loops: CDR1 SGHDT, CDR2 YYEEEE. The CDR3 sequence is 14 residues long.

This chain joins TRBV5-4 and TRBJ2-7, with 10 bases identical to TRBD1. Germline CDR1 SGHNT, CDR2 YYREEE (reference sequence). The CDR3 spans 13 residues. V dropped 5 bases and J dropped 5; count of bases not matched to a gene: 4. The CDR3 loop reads CASRRQGAHEQYF. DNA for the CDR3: TGTGCCAGCAGGCGACAGGGGGCCCACGAGCAGTACTTC.

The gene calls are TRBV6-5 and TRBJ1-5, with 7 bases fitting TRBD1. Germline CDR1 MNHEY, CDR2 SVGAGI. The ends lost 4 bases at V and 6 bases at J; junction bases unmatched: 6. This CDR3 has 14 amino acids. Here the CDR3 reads CASSLTGIGQPQHF. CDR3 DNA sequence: TGTGCCAGCAGTTTGACAGGGATTGGTCAGCCCCAGCATTTT.

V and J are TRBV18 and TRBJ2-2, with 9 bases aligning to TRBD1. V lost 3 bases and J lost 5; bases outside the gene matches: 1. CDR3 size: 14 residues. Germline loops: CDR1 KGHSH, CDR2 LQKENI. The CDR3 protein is CASSPGQGTGELFF. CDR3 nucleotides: TGTGCCAGCTCACCGGGACAGGGAACCGGGGAGCTGTTTTTT.

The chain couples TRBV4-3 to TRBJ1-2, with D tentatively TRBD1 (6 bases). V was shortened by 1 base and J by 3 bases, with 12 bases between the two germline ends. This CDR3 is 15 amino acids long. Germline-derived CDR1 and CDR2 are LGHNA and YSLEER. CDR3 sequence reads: CASSQGRAGDYGYTF. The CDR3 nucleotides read TGCGCCAGCAGCCAAGGGCGGGCAGGGGACTATGGCTACACCTTC.

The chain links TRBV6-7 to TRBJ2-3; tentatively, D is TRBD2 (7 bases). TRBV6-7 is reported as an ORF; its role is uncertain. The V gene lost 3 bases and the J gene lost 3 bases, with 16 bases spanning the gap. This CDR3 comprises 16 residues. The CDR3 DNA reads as TGTGCCAGCAGTTATGGATTGGGGGGGCTAACAGATACGCAGTATTTT. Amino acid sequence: CASSYGLGGLTDTQYF.

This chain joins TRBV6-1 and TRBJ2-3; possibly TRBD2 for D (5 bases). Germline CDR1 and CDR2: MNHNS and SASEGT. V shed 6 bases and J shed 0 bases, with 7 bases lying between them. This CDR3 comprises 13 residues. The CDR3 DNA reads TGTGCCAGCAGGAGGGATAGCACAGATACGCAGTATTTT. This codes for CASRRDSTDTQYF.

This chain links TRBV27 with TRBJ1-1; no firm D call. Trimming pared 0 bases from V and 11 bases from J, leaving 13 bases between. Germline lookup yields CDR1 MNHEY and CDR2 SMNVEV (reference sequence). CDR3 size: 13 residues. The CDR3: CASSLSEGSEAFF. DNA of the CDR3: TGTGCCAGCAGTTTATCGGAGGGAAGTGAGGCTTTCTTT.

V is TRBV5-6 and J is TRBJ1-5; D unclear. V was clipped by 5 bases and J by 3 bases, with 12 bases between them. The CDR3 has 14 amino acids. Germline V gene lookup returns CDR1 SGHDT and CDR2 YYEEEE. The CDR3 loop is CASSLGGVNQPQHF. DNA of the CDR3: TGTGCCAGCAGTCTTGGAGGCGTCAATCAGCCCCAGCATTTT. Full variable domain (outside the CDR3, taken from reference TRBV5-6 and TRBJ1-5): DAGVTQSPTHLIKTRGQQVTLRCSPKSGHDTVSWYQQALGQGPQFIFQYYEEEERQRGNFPDRFSGHQFPNYSSELNVNALLLGDSALYLCASSLGGVNQPQHFGDGTRLSIL.

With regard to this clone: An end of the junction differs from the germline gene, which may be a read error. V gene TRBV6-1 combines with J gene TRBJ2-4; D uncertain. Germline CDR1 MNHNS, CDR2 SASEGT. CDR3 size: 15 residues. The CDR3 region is CASSEDYLANNIQYF. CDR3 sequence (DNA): TGTGCCAGCAGTGAAGACTACTTAGCCAACAACATTCAGTACTTC.

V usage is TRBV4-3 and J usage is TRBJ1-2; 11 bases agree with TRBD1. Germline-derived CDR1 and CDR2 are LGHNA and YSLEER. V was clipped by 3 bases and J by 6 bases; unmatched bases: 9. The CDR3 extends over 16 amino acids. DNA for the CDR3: TGCGCCAGCAGCCAGCATCGGACAGGGGGCGGAAATGGCTACACCTTC. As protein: CASSQHRTGGGNGYTF.

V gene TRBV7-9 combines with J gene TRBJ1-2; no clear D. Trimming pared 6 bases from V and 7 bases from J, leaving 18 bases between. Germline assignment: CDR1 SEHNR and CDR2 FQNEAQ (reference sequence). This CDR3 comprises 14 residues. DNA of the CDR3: TGTGCCAGCAGTCACTCCGGAGGGTTGGGTGGCTACACCTTC. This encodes CASSHSGGLGGYTF.

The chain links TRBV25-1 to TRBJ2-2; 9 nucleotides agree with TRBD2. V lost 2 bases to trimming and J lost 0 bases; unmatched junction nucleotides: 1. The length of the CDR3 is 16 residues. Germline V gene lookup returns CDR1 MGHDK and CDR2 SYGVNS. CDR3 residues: CASSEAGGPNTGELFF. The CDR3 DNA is TGTGCCAGCAGTGAAGCGGGGGGGCCGAACACCGGGGAGCTGTTTTTT. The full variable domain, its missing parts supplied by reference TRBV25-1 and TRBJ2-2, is EADIYQTPRYLVIGTGKKITLECSQTMGHDKMYWYQQDPGMELHLIHYSYGVNSTEKGDLSSESTVSRIRTEHFPLTLESARPSHTSQYLCASSEAGGPNTGELFFGEGSRLTVL.

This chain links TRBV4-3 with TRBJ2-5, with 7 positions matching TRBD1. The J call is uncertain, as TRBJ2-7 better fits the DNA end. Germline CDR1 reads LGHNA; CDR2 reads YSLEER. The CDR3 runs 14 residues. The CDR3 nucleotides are TGCGCCAGCAGCCACGACAGGGCAGGCTACGAGCAGTACTTC. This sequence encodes CASSHDRAGYEQYF.

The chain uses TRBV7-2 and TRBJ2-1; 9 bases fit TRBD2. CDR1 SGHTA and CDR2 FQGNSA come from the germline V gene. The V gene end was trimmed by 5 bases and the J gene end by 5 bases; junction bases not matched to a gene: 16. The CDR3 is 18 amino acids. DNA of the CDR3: TGTGCCAGCAGCCCACTTGGGGGGCGGGAGGGCCGTAACAATGAGCAGTTCTTC. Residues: CASSPLGGREGRNNEQFF.

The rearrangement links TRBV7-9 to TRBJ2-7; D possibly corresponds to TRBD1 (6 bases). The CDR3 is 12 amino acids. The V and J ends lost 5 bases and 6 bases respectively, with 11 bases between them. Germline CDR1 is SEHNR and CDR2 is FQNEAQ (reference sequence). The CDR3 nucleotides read TGTGCCAGCAGCCCACAGGGAGCCGAGCAGTACTTC. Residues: CASSPQGAEQYF.

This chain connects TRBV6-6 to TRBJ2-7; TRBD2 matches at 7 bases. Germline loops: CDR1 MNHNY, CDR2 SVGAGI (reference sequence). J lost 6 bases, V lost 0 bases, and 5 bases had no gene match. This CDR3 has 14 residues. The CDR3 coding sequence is TGTGCCAGCAGTTACTCGAGTGGGAGGGGCGAGCAGTACTTC. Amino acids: CASSYSSGRGEQYF.

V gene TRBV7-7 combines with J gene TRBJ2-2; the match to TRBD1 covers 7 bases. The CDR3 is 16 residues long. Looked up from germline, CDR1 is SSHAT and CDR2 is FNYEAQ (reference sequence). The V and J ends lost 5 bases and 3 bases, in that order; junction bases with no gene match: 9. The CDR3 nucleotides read TGTGCCAGCAGCCCAAGGACAGGAACCTACACCGGGGAGCTGTTTTTT. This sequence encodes CASSPRTGTYTGELFF.

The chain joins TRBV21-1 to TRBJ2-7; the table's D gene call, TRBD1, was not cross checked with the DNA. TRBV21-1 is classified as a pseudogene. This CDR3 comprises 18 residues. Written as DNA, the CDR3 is TGTGCCAGCAGCAAAGGCCCCTTCTTGGCAGGGCAGACTTACGAGCAGTACTTC. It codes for CASSKGPFLAGQTYEQYF.